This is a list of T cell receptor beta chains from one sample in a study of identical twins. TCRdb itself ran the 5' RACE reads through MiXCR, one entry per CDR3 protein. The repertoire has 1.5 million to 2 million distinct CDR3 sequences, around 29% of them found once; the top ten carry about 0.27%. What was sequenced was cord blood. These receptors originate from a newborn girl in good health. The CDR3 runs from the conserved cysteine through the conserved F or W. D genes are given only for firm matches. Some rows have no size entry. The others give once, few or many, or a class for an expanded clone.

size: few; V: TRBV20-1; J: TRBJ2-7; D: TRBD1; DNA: TGCAGTGCCTTAACCGGGACAGGGTACTACGAGCAGTACTTC; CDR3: CSALTGTGYYEQYF
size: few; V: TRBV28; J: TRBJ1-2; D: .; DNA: TGTGCCAGCAGTAAAACAGGGCGTGCCTATGGCTACACCTTC; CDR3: CASSKTGRAYGYTF
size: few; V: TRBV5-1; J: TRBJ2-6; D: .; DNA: TGCGCCAGCAGCTTTGGAGGACACCCCTCCTCTGGGGCCAACGTCCTGACTTTC; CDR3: CASSFGGHPSSGANVLTF
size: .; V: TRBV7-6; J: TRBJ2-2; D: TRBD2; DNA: TGTGCCAGCAGACTAAAGGGACTAGCGGACACCGGGGAGCTGTTTTTT; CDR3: CASRLKGLADTGELFF
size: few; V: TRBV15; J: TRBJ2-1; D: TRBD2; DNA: TGTGCCACCAGCAGAGATCGACTAGCGGGAGAACAGTTCTTC; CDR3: CATSRDRLAGEQFF
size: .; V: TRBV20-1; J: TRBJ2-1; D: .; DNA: TGCATTGCTAGTTACAATGAGCAGTTCTTC; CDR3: CIASYNEQFF
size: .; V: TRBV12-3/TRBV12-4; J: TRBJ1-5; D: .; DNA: TGTGCCAGCAGCCCCCGCCCGGGGGGCAATCAGCCCCAGCATTTT; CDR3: CASSPRPGGNQPQHF
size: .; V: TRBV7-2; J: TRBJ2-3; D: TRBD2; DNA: TGTGCCAGCACCTCACTAGCGGGATGGGATACGCAGTATTTT; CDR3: CASTSLAGWDTQYF
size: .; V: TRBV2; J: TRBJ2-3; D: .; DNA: TGTGCCAGCAATTTAGAACACACAGATACGCAGTATTTT; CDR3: CASNLEHTDTQYF
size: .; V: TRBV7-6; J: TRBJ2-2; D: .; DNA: TGTGCCAGCAGCTTAAGAGCGGGACACGGGGAGCTGTTTTTT; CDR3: CASSLRAGHGELFF
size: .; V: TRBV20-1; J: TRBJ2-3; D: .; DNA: TGCAGTGCTAGATCGGGGGGCAGCACAGATACGCAGTATTTT; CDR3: CSARSGGSTDTQYF
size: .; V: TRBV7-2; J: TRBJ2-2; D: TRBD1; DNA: TGTGCCAGCAGCCACAGGGGGAACACCGGGGAGCTGTTTTTT; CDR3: CASSHRGNTGELFF
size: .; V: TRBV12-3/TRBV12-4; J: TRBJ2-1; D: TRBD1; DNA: TGTGCCAGCAGTCCCCTAGGACAGGGCGATGAGCAGTTCTTC; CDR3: CASSPLGQGDEQFF
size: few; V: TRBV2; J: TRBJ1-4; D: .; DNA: TGTGCCAGCAGTGAACAAACTAATGAAAAACTGTTTTTT; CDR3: CASSEQTNEKLFF
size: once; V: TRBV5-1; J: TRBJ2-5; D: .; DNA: TGCGCCAGCACCCGCCAGGGTTTAGGCAATGAGCAGTACTTC; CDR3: CASTRQGLGNEQYF